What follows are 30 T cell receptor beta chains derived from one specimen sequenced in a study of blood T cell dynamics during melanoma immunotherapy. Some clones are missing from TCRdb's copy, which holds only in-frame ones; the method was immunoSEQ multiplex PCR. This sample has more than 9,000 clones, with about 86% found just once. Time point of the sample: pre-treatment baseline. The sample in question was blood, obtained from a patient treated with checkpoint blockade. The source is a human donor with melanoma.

The DNA of the CDR3 is TGTGCCAGCAGTTATAGCGGGGGGGCCAATGAAGATACGCAGTATTTT. Amino acid sequence: CASSYSGGANEDTQYF. The chain recombines TRBV6-6 with TRBJ2-3; 11 nucleotides agree with TRBD2. The trim removed 3 bases at V and 5 bases at J, leaving 7 bases unmatched. CDR1 is MNHNY and CDR2 is SVGAGI in the germline V gene (reference sequence). The CDR3 is 16 residues long.

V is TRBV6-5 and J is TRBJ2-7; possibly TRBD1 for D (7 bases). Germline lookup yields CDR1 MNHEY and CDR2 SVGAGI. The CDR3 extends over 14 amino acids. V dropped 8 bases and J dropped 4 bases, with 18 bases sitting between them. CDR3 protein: CASLGGTAIYEQYF. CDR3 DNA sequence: TGTGCCAGCCTTGGCGGGACAGCGATTTACGAGCAGTACTTC.

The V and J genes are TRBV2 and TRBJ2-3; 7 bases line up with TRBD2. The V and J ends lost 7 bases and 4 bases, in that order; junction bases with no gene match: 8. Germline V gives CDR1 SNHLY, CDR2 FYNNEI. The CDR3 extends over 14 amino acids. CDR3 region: CASTDSAGADTQYF. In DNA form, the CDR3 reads TGTGCCAGCACTGACTCGGCGGGGGCAGATACGCAGTATTTT.

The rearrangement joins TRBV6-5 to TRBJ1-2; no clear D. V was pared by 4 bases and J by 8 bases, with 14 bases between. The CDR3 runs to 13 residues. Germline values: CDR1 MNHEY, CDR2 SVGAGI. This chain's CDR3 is CASSSDGRGGYTF. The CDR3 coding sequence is TGTGCCAGCAGTTCGGACGGACGTGGAGGCTACACCTTC.

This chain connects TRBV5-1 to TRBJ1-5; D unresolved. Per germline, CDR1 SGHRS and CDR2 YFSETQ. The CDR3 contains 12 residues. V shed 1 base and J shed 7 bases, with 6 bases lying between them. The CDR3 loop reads CASSLSQQPQHF. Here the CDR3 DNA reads TGCGCCAGCAGCTTGTCTCAACAGCCCCAGCATTTT.

CDR3 DNA sequence: TGTGCCAGCAATTTGACCTGTACACAAAGTCGGGCCAACGTCCTGACTTTC. This gives the protein CASNLTCTQSRANVLTF. V is TRBV5-2 and J is TRBJ2-6; the D call TRBD1 from the table was never checked on the DNA. TRBV5-2 is flagged as a pseudogene. The CDR3 is 17 amino acids.

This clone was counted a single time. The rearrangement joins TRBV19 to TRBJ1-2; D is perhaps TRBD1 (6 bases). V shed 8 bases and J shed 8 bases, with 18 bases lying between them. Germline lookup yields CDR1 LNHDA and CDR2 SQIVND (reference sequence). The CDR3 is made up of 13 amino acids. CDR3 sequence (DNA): TGTGCCAGTCAAAACAGGGAACTGTACGGCTACACCTTC. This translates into CASQNRELYGYTF.

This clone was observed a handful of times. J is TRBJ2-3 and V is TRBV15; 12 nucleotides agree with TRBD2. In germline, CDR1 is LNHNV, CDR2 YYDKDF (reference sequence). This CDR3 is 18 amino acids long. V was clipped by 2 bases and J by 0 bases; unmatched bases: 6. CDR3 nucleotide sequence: TGTGCCACCAGCAGATCTATTCTAGCGGGGGGGAGCACAGATACGCAGTATTTT. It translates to CATSRSILAGGSTDTQYF. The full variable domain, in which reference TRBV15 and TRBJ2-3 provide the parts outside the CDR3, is DAMVIQNPRYQVTQFGKPVTLSCSQTLNHNVMYWYQQKSSQAPKLLFHYYDKDFNNEADTPDNFQSRRPNTSFCFLDIRSPGLGDTAMYLCATSRSILAGGSTDTQYFGPGTRLTVL.

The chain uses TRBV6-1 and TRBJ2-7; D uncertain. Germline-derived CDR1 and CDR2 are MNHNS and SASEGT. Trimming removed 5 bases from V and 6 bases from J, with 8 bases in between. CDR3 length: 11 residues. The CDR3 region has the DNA TGTGCCAGCAGTTTCTTCGGCGAGCAGTACTTC. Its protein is CASSFFGEQYF.

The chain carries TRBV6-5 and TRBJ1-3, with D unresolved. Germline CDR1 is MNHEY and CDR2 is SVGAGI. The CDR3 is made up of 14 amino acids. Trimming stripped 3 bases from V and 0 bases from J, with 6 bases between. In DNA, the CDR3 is TGTGCCAGCAGTTATGTCGGCTCTGGAAACACCATATATTTT. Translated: CASSYVGSGNTIYF.

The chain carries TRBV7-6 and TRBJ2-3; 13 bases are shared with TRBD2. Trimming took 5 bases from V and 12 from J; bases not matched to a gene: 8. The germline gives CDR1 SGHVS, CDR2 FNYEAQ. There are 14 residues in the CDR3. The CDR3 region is CASSGRTSGGIQYF. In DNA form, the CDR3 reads TGTGCCAGCAGCGGGAGGACTAGCGGGGGTATTCAGTATTTT.

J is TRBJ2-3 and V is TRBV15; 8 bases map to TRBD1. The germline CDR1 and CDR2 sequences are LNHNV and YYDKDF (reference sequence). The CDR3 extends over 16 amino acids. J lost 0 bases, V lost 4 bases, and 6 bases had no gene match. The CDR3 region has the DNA TGTGCCACCAGCACCCGGGACAGGAGAAGCACAGATACGCAGTATTTT. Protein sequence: CATSTRDRRSTDTQYF.

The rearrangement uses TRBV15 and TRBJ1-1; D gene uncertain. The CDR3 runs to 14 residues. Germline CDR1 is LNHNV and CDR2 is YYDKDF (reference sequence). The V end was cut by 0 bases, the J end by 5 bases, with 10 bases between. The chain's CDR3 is CATSREEGMTEAFF. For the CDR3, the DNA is TGTGCCACCAGCAGAGAGGAGGGAATGACTGAAGCTTTCTTT. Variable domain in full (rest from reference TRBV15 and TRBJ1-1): DAMVIQNPRYQVTQFGKPVTLSCSQTLNHNVMYWYQQKSSQAPKLLFHYYDKDFNNEADTPDNFQSRRPNTSFCFLDIRSPGLGDTAMYLCATSREEGMTEAFFGQGTRLTVV.

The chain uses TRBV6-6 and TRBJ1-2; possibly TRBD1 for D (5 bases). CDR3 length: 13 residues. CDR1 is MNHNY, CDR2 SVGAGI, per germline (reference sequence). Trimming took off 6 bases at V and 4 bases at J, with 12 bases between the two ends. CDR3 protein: CASRLTDGYGYTF. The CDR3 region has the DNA TGTGCCAGCAGGTTGACAGATGGCTATGGCTACACCTTC.

CDR3 bases: TGTGCCAGCAGCTCGGGACAGGGGGCGGGTGGCTACACCTTC. It translates to CASSSGQGAGGYTF. The rearrangement joins TRBV5-4 to TRBJ1-2, with 12 positions matching TRBD1. This CDR3 is 14 amino acids long. From germline, CDR1 is SGHNT and CDR2 YYREEE (reference sequence). V shed 3 bases, J shed 7 bases, and the junction held 4 bases outside the gene matches.

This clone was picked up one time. The CDR3 DNA follows: TGCGCCAGCAGTGACTCCCCCCCGGGATTTAATCGCCACGAGCAGTACTTC. This gives the protein CASSDSPPGFNRHEQYF. V gene TRBV10-1 combines with J gene TRBJ2-7, with D perhaps matching TRBD2 (5 bases). CDR3 length equals 17 residues. CDR1 is WNHNN, CDR2 SYGVQD, per germline (reference sequence). Trimming cost V 3 bases and J 5 bases, with 23 bases left between them.

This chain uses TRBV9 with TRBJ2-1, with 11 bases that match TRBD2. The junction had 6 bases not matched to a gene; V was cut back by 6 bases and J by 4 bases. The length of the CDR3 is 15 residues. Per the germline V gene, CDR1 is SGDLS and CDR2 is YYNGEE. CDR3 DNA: TGTGCCAGCAACCGACTAGCGGGGACTTACAATGAGCAGTTCTTC. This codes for CASNRLAGTYNEQFF.

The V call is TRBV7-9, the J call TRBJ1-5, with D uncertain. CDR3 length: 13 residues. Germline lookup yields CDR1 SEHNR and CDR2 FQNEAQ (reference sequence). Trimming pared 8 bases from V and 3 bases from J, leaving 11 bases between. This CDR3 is CASGHKDNQPQHF. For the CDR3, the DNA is TGTGCCAGCGGGCACAAGGACAATCAGCCCCAGCATTTT.

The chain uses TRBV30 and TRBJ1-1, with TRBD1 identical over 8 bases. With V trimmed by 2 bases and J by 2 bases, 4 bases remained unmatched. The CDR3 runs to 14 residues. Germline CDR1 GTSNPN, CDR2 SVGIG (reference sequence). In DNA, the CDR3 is TGTGCCTGGAGTATCGACAGGGGAAACACTGAAGCTTTCTTT. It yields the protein CAWSIDRGNTEAFF.

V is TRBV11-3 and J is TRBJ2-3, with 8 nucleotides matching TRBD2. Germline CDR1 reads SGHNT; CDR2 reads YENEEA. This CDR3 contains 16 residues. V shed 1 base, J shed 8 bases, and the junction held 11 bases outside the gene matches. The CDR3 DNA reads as TGTGCCAGCAGCTTAGGGGGGACTAGAGTCCTGGGTACGCAGTATTTT. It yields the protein CASSLGGTRVLGTQYF.

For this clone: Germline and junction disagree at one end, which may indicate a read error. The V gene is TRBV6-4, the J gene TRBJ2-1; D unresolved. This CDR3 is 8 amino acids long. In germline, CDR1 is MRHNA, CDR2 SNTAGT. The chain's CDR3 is CAGRLQFF. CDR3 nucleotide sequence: TGTGCCGGCAGGTTACAGTTCTTC.

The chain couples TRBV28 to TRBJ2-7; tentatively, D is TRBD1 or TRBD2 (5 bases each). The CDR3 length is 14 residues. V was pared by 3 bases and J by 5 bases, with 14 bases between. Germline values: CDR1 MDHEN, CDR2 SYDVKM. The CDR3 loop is CASSFTRGENEQYF. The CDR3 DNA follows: TGTGCCAGCAGTTTTACCCGGGGCGAGAACGAGCAGTACTTC.

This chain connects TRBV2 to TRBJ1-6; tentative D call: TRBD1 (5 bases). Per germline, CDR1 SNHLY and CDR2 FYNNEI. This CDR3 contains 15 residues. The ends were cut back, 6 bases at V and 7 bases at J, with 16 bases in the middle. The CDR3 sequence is CASRAAGRENSPLHF. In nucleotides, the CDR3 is TGTGCCAGCAGAGCCGCGGGACGGGAAAATTCACCCCTCCACTTT.

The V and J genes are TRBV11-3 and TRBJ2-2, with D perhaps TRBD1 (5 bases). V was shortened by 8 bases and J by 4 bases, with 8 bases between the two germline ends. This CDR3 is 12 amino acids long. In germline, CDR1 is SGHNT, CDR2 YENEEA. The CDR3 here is CASSRGTGELFF. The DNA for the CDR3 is TGTGCCAGCTCAAGGGGCACCGGGGAGCTGTTTTTT.

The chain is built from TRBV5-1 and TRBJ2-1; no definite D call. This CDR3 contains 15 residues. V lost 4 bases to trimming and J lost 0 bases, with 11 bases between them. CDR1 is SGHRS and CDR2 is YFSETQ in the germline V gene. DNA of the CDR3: TGCGCCAGCAGCCCGGACGTCGGCTCCTACAATGAGCAGTTCTTC. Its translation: CASSPDVGSYNEQFF.

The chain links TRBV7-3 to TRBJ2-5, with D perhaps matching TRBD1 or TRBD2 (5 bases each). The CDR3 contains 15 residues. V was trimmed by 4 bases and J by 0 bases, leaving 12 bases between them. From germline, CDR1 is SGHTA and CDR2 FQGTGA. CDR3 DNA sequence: TGTGCCAGCAGCTCCAACGGGGCCAACCAAGAGACCCAGTACTTC. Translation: CASSSNGANQETQYF. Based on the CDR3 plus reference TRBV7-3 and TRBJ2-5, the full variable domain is GAGVSQTPSNKVTEKGKYVELRCDPISGHTALYWYRQSLGQGPEFLIYFQGTGAADDSGLPNDRFFAVRPEGSVSTLKIQRTERGDSAVYLCASSSNGANQETQYFGPGTRLLVL.

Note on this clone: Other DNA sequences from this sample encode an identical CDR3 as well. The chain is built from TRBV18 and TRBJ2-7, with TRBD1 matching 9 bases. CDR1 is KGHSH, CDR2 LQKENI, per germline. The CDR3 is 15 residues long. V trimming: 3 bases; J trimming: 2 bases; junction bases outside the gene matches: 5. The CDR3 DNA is TGTGCCAGCTCACCTGGGACAGGGACTACCTACGAGCAGTACTTC. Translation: CASSPGTGTTYEQYF.

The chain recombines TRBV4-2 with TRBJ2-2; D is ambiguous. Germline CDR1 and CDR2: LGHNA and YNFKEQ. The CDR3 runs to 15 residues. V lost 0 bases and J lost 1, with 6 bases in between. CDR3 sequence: CASSQERQNTGELFF. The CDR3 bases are TGTGCCAGCAGCCAAGAACGGCAGAACACCGGGGAGCTGTTTTTT.

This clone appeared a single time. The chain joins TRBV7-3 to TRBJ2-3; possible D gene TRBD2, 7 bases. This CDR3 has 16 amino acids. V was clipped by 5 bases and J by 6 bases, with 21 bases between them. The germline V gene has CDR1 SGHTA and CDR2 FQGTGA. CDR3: CASSPGGRGPRDTQYF. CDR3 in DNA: TGTGCCAGCAGCCCCGGGGGGCGGGGACCTCGGGATACGCAGTATTTT.

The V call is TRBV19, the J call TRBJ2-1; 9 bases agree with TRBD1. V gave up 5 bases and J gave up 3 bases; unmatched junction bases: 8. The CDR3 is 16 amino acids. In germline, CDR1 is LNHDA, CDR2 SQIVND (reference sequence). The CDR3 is CASSFKGQGHYNEQFF. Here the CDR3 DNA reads TGTGCCAGTAGTTTCAAGGGACAGGGCCACTACAATGAGCAGTTCTTC.